This T cell receptor (beta chain) is from a study of Tregs in tolerant kidney transplant recipients. Data came from immunoSEQ multiplex PCR; TCRdb stores just in-frame clones and leaves some out. Found here are 75,000 to 100,000 clones, 90% to 95% of them singletons; the top ten hold 1.5% to 2%. Study findings and constraints: Validation in larger populations is needed because few patients were studied. Some patients' samples used different primers over time, so nucleotide sequences weren't comparable.

V trimming: 7 bases; J trimming: 3 bases; junction bases outside the gene matches: 10. Per the germline V gene, CDR1 is SQVTM and CDR2 is ANQGSEA. The CDR3 is 14 residues long. The nonmyeloablative bone marrow transplants came from related graft donors, with transient mixed chimerism. This clone was picked up one time. Its antigen remains unknown. V and J are TRBV29-1 and TRBJ2-7; 9 bases agree with TRBD2. Sample: CD4+ T cells from blood (PBMCs), taken 12 months after the transplant. The clonotype originates from a human patient who received a combined kidney and bone marrow transplant. Certain T cells may be donor cells from the graft. In DNA, the CDR3 is TGCAGCGCCAGAAGGGGGACTAGCAGCTACGAGCAGTACTTC. Amino acid sequence: CSARRGTSSYEQYF.